The 7 T cell receptor beta chains listed next were all sequenced from one sample in a study of response to subunit inactivated influenza vaccine (dated by TCRdb to between 2017 and 2018). The library came from RT-PCR. Instrument used: Illumina HiSeq 2500. The public reads were reprocessed in TCRdb via fastp at Q25 and MiXCR, keeping in-frame beta chains. One record per CDR3 amino acid sequence lists the most common genes and DNA. Counted in this sample were 400,000 to 650,000 distinct CDR3 sequences; approximately 7.8% of them appeared once. Around 14% of the sample rests with the top ten. The sequences come from PBMCs from blood, collected around 25 months after vaccination. Receptor source: a man aged 50 to 69 who received an inactivated influenza vaccine. Donor details come from another sample of the same person, matched by shared clones.

The genes are TRBV9 and TRBJ2-3; the D gene is possibly TRBD1 (6 bases). The CDR3 is made up of 14 amino acids. Trimming removed 0 bases from V and 2 bases from J, with 7 bases in between. Germline V lookup: CDR1 SGDLS, CDR2 YYNGEE. The CDR3: CASSVDRDTDTQYF. The CDR3 DNA reads TGTGCCAGCAGCGTAGACAGGGACACAGATACGCAGTATTTT.

There are a few counts of this clonotype. This chain's CDR3 is CSVVDGYTF. CDR3 nucleotides: TGCAGCGTGGTAGATGGCTACACCTTC. The V gene is TRBV29-1, the J gene TRBJ1-2; D is unclear. V was cut by 6 bases and J by 6 bases, with 5 bases left in between. From germline, CDR1 is SQVTM and CDR2 ANQGSEA. The CDR3 length is 9 residues.

This clonotype has more than one count but fewer than ten. The chain carries TRBV7-9 and TRBJ1-4, with D possibly TRBD1 on 5 matching bases. CDR3 length equals 14 residues. Germline CDR1 is SEHNR and CDR2 is FQNEAQ (reference sequence). The V end lost 6 bases, the J end lost 4 bases, and 12 bases lay between the germline ends. The CDR3 nucleotides read TGTGCCAGCAGTTCCGACAGCCGTAATGAAAAACTGTTTTTT. Translated: CASSSDSRNEKLFF.

Ten or more counts support this clonotype. The chain combines TRBV4-3 with TRBJ2-7; a weak D match, TRBD1 (6 bases). V was trimmed by 4 bases and J by 2 bases, leaving 12 bases between them. CDR3 length: 14 residues. Germline CDR1 and CDR2: LGHNA and YSLEER. In nucleotides, the CDR3 is TGCGCCAGCAGCCGGGTGAGGGGGACCTACGAGCAGTACTTC. Translated, it gives CASSRVRGTYEQYF.

This clonotype was detected ten times or more. The chain recombines TRBV28 with TRBJ2-7; 15 positions match TRBD2. The CDR3 runs to 18 residues. From germline, CDR1 is MDHEN and CDR2 SYDVKM. Losses at the gene ends were 5 bases for V and 5 bases for J; bases not matched to a gene: 13. In DNA, the CDR3 is TGTGCCAGCAGTCCCCTGGGACTAGCGGGAGGAAGGAGCCACGAGCAGTACTTC. This codes for CASSPLGLAGGRSHEQYF. Variable domain in full (rest from reference TRBV28 and TRBJ2-7): DVKVTQSSRYLVKRTGEKVFLECVQDMDHENMFWYRQDPGLGLRLIYFSYDVKMKEKGDIPEGYSVSREKKERFSLILESASTNQTSMYLCASSPLGLAGGRSHEQYFGPGTRLTVT.

This clonotype came up a few times. V usage is TRBV27 and J usage is TRBJ2-7; D unresolved. The V gene's germline CDR1 is MNHEY and CDR2 SMNVEV (reference sequence). V was cut by 1 base and J by 5 bases, with 12 bases left in between. The CDR3 has 14 residues. The CDR3 region has the DNA TGTGCCAGCAGTTTATTGGCTGTACCGGACGAGCAGTACTTC. It codes for CASSLLAVPDEQYF.

This clonotype showed up just a few times. The chain has TRBV14 and TRBJ2-5; D is possibly TRBD1 (5 bases). The CDR3 consists of 14 residues. V lost 1 base, J lost 2 bases, and 8 bases lay in between. Germline lookup yields CDR1 SGHDN and CDR2 FVKESK. This CDR3 is CASSQVTDQETQYF. The CDR3 coding sequence is TGTGCCAGCAGCCAAGTGACAGATCAAGAGACCCAGTACTTC.